These T cell receptor beta chains were read from a single sample in a study of T-cell reconstitution after alpha-beta-depleted transplantation in children. TCRdb re-derived calls from the PCR reads in MiXCR, one entry per CDR3 protein. The data hold tens of thousands of distinct CDR3 sequences, with under 7.5% observed a single time. Sequenced here: peripheral blood, sampled 60 days after TCRalphabeta/CD19-depleted stem cell transplant. These receptors were obtained from a child younger than two who had a stem cell transplant for acute myeloid leukemia, so the T cells may come from the graft donor. Each CDR3 is given with its conserved first and last residue. Fields, in order: clone size, V gene, CDR3 length, D gene, J gene, CDR3 protein, CDR3 DNA. A D gene is named only where the DNA matches it firmly. Sizes are listed as once, few, many or a size class.

>many|TRBV4-2|16|TRBD1|TRBJ1-1
CASSQDTGGGITEAFF
TGTGCCAGCAGCCAAGATACAGGGGGCGGGATCACTGAAGCTTTCTTT
>many|TRBV29-1|11|TRBD1|TRBJ2-1
CSATGGNEQFF
TGCAGCGCAACAGGGGGCAATGAGCAGTTCTTC
>few|TRBV20-1|17|TRBD1|TRBJ2-3
CSARPYRDRGHTDTQYF
TGCAGTGCTAGACCGTACCGGGACAGGGGGCACACAGATACGCAGTATTTT
>few|TRBV20-1|15|TRBD1|TRBJ2-7
CSARDRDRGIYEQYF
TGCAGTGCTAGAGATCGTGACAGGGGGATCTACGAGCAGTACTTC
>many|TRBV5-6|15|-|TRBJ2-4
CASSLSIGVKNIQYF
TGTGCCAGCAGCTTGTCAATCGGGGTGAAAAACATTCAGTACTTC
>many|TRBV14|20|TRBD2|TRBJ2-5
CASSPYPGLAGEVNQETQYF
TGTGCCAGCAGCCCGTACCCGGGACTAGCGGGAGAGGTGAACCAAGAGACCCAGTACTTC
>many|TRBV20-1|15|-|TRBJ2-3
CSASGGTGFTDTQYF
TGCAGTGCTAGTGGAGGGACGGGTTTCACAGATACGCAGTATTTT
>many|TRBV4-2|16|TRBD1|TRBJ2-3
CASSQLSGTGTDTQYF
TGTGCCAGCAGCCAACTTTCCGGGACAGGGACAGATACGCAGTATTTT
>medium-sized|TRBV20-1|14|-|TRBJ1-5
CSASPESRSQPQHF
TGCAGTGCTAGTCCAGAGAGTAGAAGCCAGCCCCAGCATTTT
>many|TRBV3-1|13|-|TRBJ1-5
CASSQDGNQPQHF
TGTGCCAGCAGCCAAGATGGCAATCAGCCCCAGCATTTT
>many|TRBV5-1|15|-|TRBJ2-4
CASTPGQLAKNIQYF
TGCGCCAGCACCCCGGGGCAGCTAGCCAAAAACATTCAGTACTTC
>many|TRBV7-8|15|TRBD1|TRBJ2-4
CASSLEDRDYDIQYF
TGTGCCAGCAGCTTAGAGGACAGGGATTATGACATTCAGTACTTC
>many|TRBV20-1|15|TRBD2|TRBJ2-5
CSAIGLAGVEETQYF
TGCAGTGCTATCGGACTAGCGGGGGTGGAAGAGACCCAGTACTTC
>many|TRBV6-5|13|TRBD1|TRBJ1-2
CASSLRDRSGGTF
TGTGCCAGCAGTCTCCGGGACAGGTCCGGAGGAACCTTC
>many|TRBV5-1|18|TRBD2|TRBJ2-2
CASSLRSGIAGGPGELFF
TGCGCCAGCAGCTTGAGATCAGGAATAGCGGGAGGGCCCGGGGAGCTGTTTTTT
>many|TRBV9|13|-|TRBJ2-3
CASTALSTDTQYF
TGTGCCAGCACGGCACTTAGCACAGATACGCAGTATTTT
>many|TRBV9|14|TRBD2|TRBJ2-2
CASSVKGGSGELFF
TGTGCCAGCAGCGTAAAAGGCGGGAGCGGGGAGCTGTTTTTT